Shown below are 14 T cell receptor beta chains from a single sample sequenced in a study of blood T cell repertoires in COVID-19. Some clones are missing from TCRdb's copy, which holds only in-frame ones; the method was immunoSEQ multiplex PCR. The sample includes under 65,000 clones, 70% to 90% seen only once; the top ten take around 1.5%. The sequencing sample was made of peripheral blood. Receptors originate from a man between 60 and 75 years old with acute or convalescent COVID-19.

The chain combines TRBV6-5 with TRBJ2-3, with a tentative D call TRBD2 (5 bases). Germline CDR1 is MNHEY and CDR2 is SVGAGI. The CDR3 is 14 amino acids. Trimming cost V 8 bases and J 7 bases, with 19 bases left between them. This chain's CDR3 is CASGIPPRGHTQYF. DNA for the CDR3: TGTGCCAGCGGTATTCCCCCACGAGGGCATACGCAGTATTTT.

The chain employs TRBV18 and TRBJ1-2; possibly TRBD1 for D (5 bases). Germline V CDR1 and CDR2: KGHSH, LQKENI. Trimming removed 2 bases from V and 4 bases from J, with 17 bases in between. This CDR3 is 16 amino acids long. The CDR3 here is CASSPVAGQGGYGYTF. In DNA form, the CDR3 reads TGTGCCAGCTCACCAGTGGCCGGGCAGGGTGGCTATGGCTACACCTTC.

The gene calls are TRBV4-2 and TRBJ2-6; D might be TRBD2 (5 bases). Trimming stripped 0 bases from V and 3 bases from J, with 9 bases between. Germline V gene data show CDR1 as LGHNA and CDR2 as YNFKEQ. The CDR3 runs 16 residues. Here the CDR3 reads CASSQDERYGANVLTF. The CDR3, as DNA: TGTGCCAGCAGCCAAGATGAGCGGTATGGGGCCAACGTCCTGACTTTC.

CDR3 nucleotide sequence: TGTGCCATCAGTGAGGCGGCCCTAGCGGGGAACACAGATACGCAGTATTTT. Amino acids: CAISEAALAGNTDTQYF. The chain couples TRBV10-3 to TRBJ2-3; TRBD2 agrees at 9 bases. V lost 2 bases, J lost 2 bases, and 8 bases stayed unmatched. The CDR3 contains 17 residues. Germline V CDR1 and CDR2: ENHRY, SYGVKD.

This rearrangement joins TRBV5-3 to TRBJ2-2; the D gene is possibly TRBD1 (6 bases). TRBV5-3 is flagged as an ORF with uncertain function. V was cut by 9 bases and J by 0 bases, with 15 bases left in between. This CDR3 contains 15 residues. CDR3 bases: TGTGCCACACATAATGGACAGTCGAACACCGGGGAGCTGTTTTTT. Its protein product is CATHNGQSNTGELFF.

This clone was found a few times. This chain connects TRBV2 to TRBJ1-5; D is unclear. Germline CDR1 SNHLY, CDR2 FYNNEI. The length of the CDR3 is 15 residues. Trimming took off 0 bases at V and 6 bases at J, with 12 bases between the two ends. As DNA, the CDR3 is TGTGCCAGCAGTGAAGCGGAGATCGGTTTTCAGCCCCAGCATTTT. This encodes CASSEAEIGFQPQHF.

The genes are TRBV28 and TRBJ1-1, with 8 nucleotides matching TRBD1. CDR1 is MDHEN and CDR2 is SYDVKM in the germline V gene. The CDR3 runs to 13 residues. V trimming: 6 bases; J trimming: 9 bases; junction bases outside the gene matches: 9. In DNA form, the CDR3 reads TGTGCCAGCAGGAAGGACAGGGCTGGGAAAGCTTTCTTT. Translated: CASRKDRAGKAFF.

The rearrangement links TRBV28 to TRBJ2-5; tentative D call: TRBD1 (7 bases). Germline CDR1 reads MDHEN; CDR2 reads SYDVKM. This CDR3 is built from 16 residues. With 10 bases removed from V and 1 base from J, the gap between germline ends came to 22 bases. CDR3 nucleotide sequence: TGTGCCACCAAAAAGGGCGGGACAGCAGGCCAAGAGACCCAGTACTTC. Amino acid sequence: CATKKGGTAGQETQYF. The full variable domain, rest sourced from reference TRBV28 and TRBJ2-5, is DVKVTQSSRYLVKRTGEKVFLECVQDMDHENMFWYRQDPGLGLRLIYFSYDVKMKEKGDIPEGYSVSREKKERFSLILESASTNQTSMYLCATKKGGTAGQETQYFGPGTRLLVL.

The CDR3 coding sequence is TGTGCCAGCAGTTTATTTCCGACGGGAGTTAATAGAAAACTGTTTTTT. Translated: CASSLFPTGVNRKLFF. The chain joins TRBV28 to TRBJ1-4; D not certain. This CDR3 region has 16 residues. V was cut by 1 base and J by 10 bases, with 19 bases left in between. Germline V gives CDR1 MDHEN, CDR2 SYDVKM. The whole variable domain, filled in from reference TRBV28 and TRBJ1-4, reads DVKVTQSSRYLVKRTGEKVFLECVQDMDHENMFWYRQDPGLGLRLIYFSYDVKMKEKGDIPEGYSVSREKKERFSLILESASTNQTSMYLCASSLFPTGVNRKLFFGSGTQLSVL.

This chain connects TRBV28 to TRBJ2-7; TRBD1 matches at 8 bases. The J segment lost 6 bases and the V segment lost 6 bases, leaving 10 bases of the junction unmatched. From germline, CDR1 is MDHEN and CDR2 SYDVKM. The CDR3 runs 14 residues. In DNA, the CDR3 is TGTGCCAGCAGGGGACGACAGGGGATCGGCGAGCAGTACTTC. Residues: CASRGRQGIGEQYF.

The V and J genes are TRBV7-8 and TRBJ2-1, with 10 positions matching TRBD2. The ends lost 3 bases at V and 7 bases at J; junction bases unmatched: 12. This CDR3 is 17 amino acids long. Germline CDR1 is SGHVS and CDR2 is FQNEAQ. In DNA, the CDR3 is TGTGCCAGCAGCTTCCGACGAAGCGGGAGGGCCAAAAATGAGCAGTTCTTC. Translating gives CASSFRRSGRAKNEQFF.

The CDR3: CASSYQMNRVGLAGADEQFF. The CDR3 coding sequence is TGTGCCAGCAGTTACCAGATGAACAGGGTCGGACTAGCGGGAGCCGATGAGCAGTTCTTC. This sequence joins TRBV6-2 or TRBV6-3 and TRBJ2-1; TRBD2 matches 13 bases. The CDR3 runs to 20 residues. CDR1 and CDR2 from the germline V gene are MNHEY and SVGEGT. V was clipped by 2 bases and J by 8 bases; unmatched bases: 18.

The genes are TRBV12-3 or TRBV12-4 and TRBJ2-3; D remains unclear. The CDR3 is made up of 12 amino acids. Trimming cost V 5 bases and J 3 bases, with 6 bases left between them. DNA for the CDR3: TGTGCCAGCAGTAGAGGAACAGATACGCAGTATTTT. This sequence encodes CASSRGTDTQYF.

J is TRBJ1-5 and V is TRBV6-2 or TRBV6-3, with a possible D match to TRBD1 (5 bases). V was shortened by 2 bases and J by 7 bases, with 21 bases between the two germline ends. In germline, CDR1 is MNHEY, CDR2 SVGEGT. The CDR3 covers 17 residues. CDR3 sequence reads: CASSYLASGGRAQPQHF. CDR3 coding DNA: TGTGCCAGCAGTTACCTTGCGTCGGGGGGAAGGGCCCAGCCCCAGCATTTT.